This T cell receptor (beta chain) derives from a study of a mutant IDH1 vaccine in newly diagnosed glioma. Study as a whole: Patients were given eight vaccinations, scheduled in weeks 1, 3, 5, 7, 11, 15, 19 and 23. Most had both radiotherapy and temozolomide beforehand; others had only one.

The CDR3 has 16 residues. V shed 3 bases and J shed 5 bases, with 19 bases lying between them. Germline V CDR1 and CDR2: LNHDA, SQIVND (reference sequence). This sample's time point: week 5, during vaccination. Doses of 300 ug of mutant IDH1 20-mer peptide were given with topical imiquimod. Produced via immunoSEQ multiplex PCR; TCRdb's table is partial and in-frame only. The sample has over 50,000 clones, just under 90% seen once. Turning to this clone: Its antigen is unknown.

Study-wide points: Patients mounted vaccine-induced immune responses in approximately 93% of cases.

This TCR derives from a woman aged 40-49 years with glioma. The rearrangement links TRBV19 to TRBJ1-2; D is possibly TRBD1 (5 bases). This specimen was PBMCs, taken from a glioma patient whose treatment included an IDH1 peptide vaccine. The CDR3 region is CASSIQHTGTTYGYTF. The CDR3, as DNA: TGTGCCAGTAGTATCCAACACACCGGGACGACTTATGGCTACACCTTC. The full variable domain, rest sourced from reference TRBV19 and TRBJ1-2, is DGGITQSPKYLFRKEGQNVTLSCEQNLNHDAMYWYRQDPGQGLRLIYYSQIVNDFQKGDIAEGYSVSREKKESFPLTVTSAQKNPTAFYLCASSIQHTGTTYGYTFGSGTRLTVV.